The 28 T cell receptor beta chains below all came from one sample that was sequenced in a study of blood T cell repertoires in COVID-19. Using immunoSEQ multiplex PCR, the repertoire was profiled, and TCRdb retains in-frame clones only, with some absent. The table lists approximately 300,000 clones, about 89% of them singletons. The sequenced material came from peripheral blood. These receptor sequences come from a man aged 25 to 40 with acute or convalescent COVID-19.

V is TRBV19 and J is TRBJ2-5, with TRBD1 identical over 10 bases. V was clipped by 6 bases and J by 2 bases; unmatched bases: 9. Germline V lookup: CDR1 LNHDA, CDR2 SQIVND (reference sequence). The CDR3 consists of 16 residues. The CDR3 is CASREPGQGRQETQYF. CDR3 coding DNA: TGTGCCAGTAGAGAGCCGGGACAGGGGAGGCAAGAGACCCAGTACTTC.

The CDR3 bases are TGTGCCAGCAAAAAGGGGCGGACGAACACTGAAGCTTTCTTT. Translated: CASKKGRTNTEAFF. V usage is TRBV28 and J usage is TRBJ1-1; D possibly corresponds to TRBD1 (5 bases). The germline V gene has CDR1 MDHEN and CDR2 SYDVKM. CDR3 length: 14 residues. V was trimmed by 7 bases and J by 1 base, leaving 13 bases between them.

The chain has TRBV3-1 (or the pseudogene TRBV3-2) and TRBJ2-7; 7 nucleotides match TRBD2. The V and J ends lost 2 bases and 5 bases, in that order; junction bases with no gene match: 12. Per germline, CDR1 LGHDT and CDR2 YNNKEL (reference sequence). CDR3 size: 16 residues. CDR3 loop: CASSQLLTGGLDEQYF. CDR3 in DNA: TGTGCCAGCAGCCAACTTTTAACGGGGGGACTCGACGAGCAGTACTTC.

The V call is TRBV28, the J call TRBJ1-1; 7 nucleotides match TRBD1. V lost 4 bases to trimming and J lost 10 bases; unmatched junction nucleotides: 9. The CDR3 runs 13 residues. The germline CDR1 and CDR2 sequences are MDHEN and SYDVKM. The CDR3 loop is CASSSQGGAGAFF. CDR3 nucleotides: TGTGCCAGCAGTTCTCAGGGGGGAGCCGGAGCTTTCTTT.

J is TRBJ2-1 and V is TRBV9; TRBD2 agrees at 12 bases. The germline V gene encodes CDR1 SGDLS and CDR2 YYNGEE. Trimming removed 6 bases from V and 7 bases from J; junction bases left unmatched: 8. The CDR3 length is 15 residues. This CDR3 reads CASTVTSGRTNEQFF. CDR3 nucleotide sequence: TGTGCCAGCACCGTGACTAGCGGGAGAACTAATGAGCAGTTCTTC.

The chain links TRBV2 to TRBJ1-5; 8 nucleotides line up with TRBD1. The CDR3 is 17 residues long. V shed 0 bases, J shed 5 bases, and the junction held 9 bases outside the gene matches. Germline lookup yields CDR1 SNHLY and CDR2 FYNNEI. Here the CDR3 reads CASSEALQAGGDQPQHF. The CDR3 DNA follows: TGTGCCAGCAGTGAAGCGCTTCAGGCAGGGGGCGATCAGCCCCAGCATTTT.

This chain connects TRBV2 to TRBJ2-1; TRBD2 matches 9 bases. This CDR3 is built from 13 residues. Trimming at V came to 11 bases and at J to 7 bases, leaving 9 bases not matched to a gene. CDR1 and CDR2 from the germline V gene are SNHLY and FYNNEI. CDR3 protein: CAGNSGSSNEQFF. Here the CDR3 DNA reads TGTGCCGGTAATAGCGGGAGTTCAAATGAGCAGTTCTTC.

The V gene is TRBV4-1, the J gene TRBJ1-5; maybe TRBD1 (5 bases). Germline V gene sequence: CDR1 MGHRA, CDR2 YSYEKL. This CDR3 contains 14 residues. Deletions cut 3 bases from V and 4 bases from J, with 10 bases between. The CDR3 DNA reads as TGCGCCAGCAGCCAGGGGGGGGAAAATCAGCCCCAGCATTTT. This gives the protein CASSQGGENQPQHF.

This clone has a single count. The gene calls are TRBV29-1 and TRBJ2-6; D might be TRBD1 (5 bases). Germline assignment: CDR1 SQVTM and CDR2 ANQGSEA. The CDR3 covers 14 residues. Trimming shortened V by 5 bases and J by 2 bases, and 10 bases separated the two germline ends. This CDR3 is CSVIGETGANVLTF. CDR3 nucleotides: TGCAGCGTTATAGGGGAAACTGGGGCCAACGTCCTGACTTTC.

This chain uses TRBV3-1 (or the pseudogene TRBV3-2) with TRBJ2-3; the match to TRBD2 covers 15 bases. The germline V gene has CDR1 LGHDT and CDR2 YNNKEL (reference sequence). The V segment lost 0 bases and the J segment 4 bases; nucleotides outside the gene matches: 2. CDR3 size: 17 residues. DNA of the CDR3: TGTGCCAGCAGCCAAGAGGGACTAGCGGGGGGAGCAGATACGCAGTATTTT. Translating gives CASSQEGLAGGADTQYF.

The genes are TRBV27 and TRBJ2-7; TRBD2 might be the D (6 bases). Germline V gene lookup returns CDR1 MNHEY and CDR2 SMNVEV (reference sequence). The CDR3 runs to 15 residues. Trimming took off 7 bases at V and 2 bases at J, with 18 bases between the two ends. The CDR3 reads CASTRTASAPYEQYF. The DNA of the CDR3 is TGTGCCAGCACCCGAACGGCTAGCGCCCCCTACGAGCAGTACTTC.

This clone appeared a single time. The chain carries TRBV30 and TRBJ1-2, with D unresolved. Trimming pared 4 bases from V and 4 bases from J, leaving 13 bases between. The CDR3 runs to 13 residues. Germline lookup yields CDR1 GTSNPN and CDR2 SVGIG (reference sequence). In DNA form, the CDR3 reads TGTGCCTGGACATTACGGAGTCCCTATGGCTACACCTTC. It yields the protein CAWTLRSPYGYTF.

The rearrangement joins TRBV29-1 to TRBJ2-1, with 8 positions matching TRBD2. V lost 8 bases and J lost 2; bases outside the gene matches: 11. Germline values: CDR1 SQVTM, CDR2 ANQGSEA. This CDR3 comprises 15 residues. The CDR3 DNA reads TGCAGCTCCCGGGGTAGCGGGATGACCTACAATGAGCAGTTCTTC. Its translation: CSSRGSGMTYNEQFF.

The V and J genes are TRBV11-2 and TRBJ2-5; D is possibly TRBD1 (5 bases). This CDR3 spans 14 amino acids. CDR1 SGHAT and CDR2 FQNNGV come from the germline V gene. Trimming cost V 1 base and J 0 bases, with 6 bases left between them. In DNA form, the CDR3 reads TGTGCCAGCAGCTTAGCAGGGTACCAAGAGACCCAGTACTTC. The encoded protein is CASSLAGYQETQYF.

DNA of the CDR3: TGTGCCAGCTCACAACTAGAAGGCACCGGGGAGCTGTTTTTT. Amino acids: CASSQLEGTGELFF. This sequence joins TRBV18 and TRBJ2-2, with a tentative D call TRBD2 (5 bases). Looked up from germline, CDR1 is KGHSH and CDR2 is LQKENI. This CDR3 contains 14 residues. The ends were cut back, 4 bases at V and 4 bases at J, with 10 bases in the middle.

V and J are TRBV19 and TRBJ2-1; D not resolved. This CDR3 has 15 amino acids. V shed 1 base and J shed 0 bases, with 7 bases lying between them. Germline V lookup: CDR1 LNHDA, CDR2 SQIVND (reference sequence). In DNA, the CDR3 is TGTGCCAGTAGTATAGGGCTCCCCTCCTACAATGAGCAGTTCTTC. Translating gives CASSIGLPSYNEQFF.

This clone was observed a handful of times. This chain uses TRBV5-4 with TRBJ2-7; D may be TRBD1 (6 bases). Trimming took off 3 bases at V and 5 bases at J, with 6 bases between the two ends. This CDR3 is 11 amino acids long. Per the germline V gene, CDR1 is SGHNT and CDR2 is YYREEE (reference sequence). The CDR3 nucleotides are TGTGCCAGCAGCTCAGGGGACGAGCAGTACTTC. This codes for CASSSGDEQYF.

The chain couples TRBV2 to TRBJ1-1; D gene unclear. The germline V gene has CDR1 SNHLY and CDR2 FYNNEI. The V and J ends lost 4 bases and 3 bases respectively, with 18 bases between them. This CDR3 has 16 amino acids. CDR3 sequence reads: CASSGLTGKVHTEAFF. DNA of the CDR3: TGTGCCAGCAGTGGATTGACGGGGAAGGTCCACACTGAAGCTTTCTTT.

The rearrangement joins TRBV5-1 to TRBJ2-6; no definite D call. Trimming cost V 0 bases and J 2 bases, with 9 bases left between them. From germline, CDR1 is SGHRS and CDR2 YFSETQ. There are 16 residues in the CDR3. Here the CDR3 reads CASSLDGTPGANVLTF. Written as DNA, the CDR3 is TGCGCCAGCAGCTTGGACGGTACCCCTGGGGCCAACGTCCTGACTTTC.

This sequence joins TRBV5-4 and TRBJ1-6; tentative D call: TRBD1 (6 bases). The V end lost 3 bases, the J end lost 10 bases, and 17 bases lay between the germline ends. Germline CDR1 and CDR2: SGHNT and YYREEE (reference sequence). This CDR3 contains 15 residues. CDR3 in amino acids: CASSSETTGRSPLHF. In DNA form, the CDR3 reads TGTGCCAGCAGCTCGGAGACCACAGGGCGGTCACCCCTCCACTTT.

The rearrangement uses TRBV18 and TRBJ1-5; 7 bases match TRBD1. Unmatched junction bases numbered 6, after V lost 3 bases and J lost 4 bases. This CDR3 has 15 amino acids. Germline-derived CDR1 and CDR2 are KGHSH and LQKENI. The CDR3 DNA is TGTGCCAGCTCACCCTCGAACAGGGGAAATCAGCCCCAGCATTTT. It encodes CASSPSNRGNQPQHF.

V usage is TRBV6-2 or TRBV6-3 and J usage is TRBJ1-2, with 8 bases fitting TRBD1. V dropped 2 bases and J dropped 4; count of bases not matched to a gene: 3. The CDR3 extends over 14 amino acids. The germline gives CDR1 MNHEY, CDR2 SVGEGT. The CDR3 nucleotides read TGTGCCAGCAGTTACGATCAGGGGGCCTATGGCTACACCTTC. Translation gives CASSYDQGAYGYTF.

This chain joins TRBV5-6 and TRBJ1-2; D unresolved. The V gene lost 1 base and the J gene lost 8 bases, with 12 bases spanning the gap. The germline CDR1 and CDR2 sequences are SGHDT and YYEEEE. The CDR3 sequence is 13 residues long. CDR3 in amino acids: CASSLYGGFGYTF. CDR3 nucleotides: TGTGCCAGCAGCTTGTACGGCGGGTTCGGCTACACCTTC.

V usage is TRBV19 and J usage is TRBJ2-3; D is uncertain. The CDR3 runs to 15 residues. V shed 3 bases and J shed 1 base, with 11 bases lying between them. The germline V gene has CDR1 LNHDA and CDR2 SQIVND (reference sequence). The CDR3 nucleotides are TGTGCCAGTAGTATGTCCCCGCCGGGCACAGATACGCAGTATTTT. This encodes CASSMSPPGTDTQYF.

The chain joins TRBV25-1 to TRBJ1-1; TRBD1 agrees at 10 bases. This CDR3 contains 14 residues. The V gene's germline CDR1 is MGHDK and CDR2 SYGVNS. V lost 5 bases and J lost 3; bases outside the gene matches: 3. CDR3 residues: CASSQDRGHTEAFF. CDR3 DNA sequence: TGTGCCAGCAGTCAAGACAGGGGGCACACTGAAGCTTTCTTT.

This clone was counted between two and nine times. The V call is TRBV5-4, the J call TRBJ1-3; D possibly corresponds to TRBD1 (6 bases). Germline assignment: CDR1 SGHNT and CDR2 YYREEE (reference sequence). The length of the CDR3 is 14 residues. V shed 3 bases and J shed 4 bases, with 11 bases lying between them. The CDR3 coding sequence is TGTGCCAGCAGCTCAGGGGTGAGGGGAAACACCATATATTTT. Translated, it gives CASSSGVRGNTIYF.

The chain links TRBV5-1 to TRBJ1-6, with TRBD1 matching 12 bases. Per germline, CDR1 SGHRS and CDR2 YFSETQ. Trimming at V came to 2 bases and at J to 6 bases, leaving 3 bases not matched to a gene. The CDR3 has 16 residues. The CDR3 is CASSFGTGGGNSPLHF. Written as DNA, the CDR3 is TGCGCCAGCAGCTTTGGGACAGGGGGCGGTAATTCACCCCTCCACTTT. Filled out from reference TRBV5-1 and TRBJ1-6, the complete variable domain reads KAGVTQTPRYLIKTRGQQVTLSCSPISGHRSVSWYQQTPGQGLQFLFEYFSETQRNKGNFPGRFSGRQFSNSRSEMNVSTLELGDSALYLCASSFGTGGGNSPLHFGNGTRLTVT.

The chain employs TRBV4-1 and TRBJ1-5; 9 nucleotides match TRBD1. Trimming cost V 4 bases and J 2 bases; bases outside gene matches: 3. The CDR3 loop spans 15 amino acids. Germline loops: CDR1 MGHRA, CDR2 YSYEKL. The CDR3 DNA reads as TGCGCCAGCAGCCGGGGACAGGGTGGCAATCAGCCCCAGCATTTT. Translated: CASSRGQGGNQPQHF.